This T cell receptor beta chain was profiled in a study of response to subunit inactivated influenza vaccine (dated by TCRdb to the late 2010s). Background for the entire study: Deep quantitative profiling of the T cell receptor repertoire was used in the study to follow responses to a trivalent subunit inactivated influenza vaccine. Findings and caveats that apply to the study as a whole: According to the authors, only a limited number of new T cells may be recruited by each seasonal influenza vaccination.

The library was built by means of RT-PCR. Data came from an Illumina HiSeq 2500. TCRdb redid the processing of the public reads, applying fastp at Q25 and MiXCR, and retained in-frame beta chains. CDR3 protein sequences are deduplicated, and each keeps its most common genes and DNA. This sample holds about 520,000 distinct CDR3 sequences; about 25% were observed only once. The ten most abundant clones make up approximately 2% of the sample. Trimming accounts for 0 bases at V and 2 bases at J, while the number of junction bases matched to no gene is 2. The CDR3 spans 16 residues, from the cysteine through the phenylalanine. CDR3 DNA is the only sequence kept; it has 48 bases, read in frame from the first base. In the germline V gene, CDR1 corresponds to MGHDK and CDR2 to SYGVNS. This clonotype was seen only once. The specificity of this receptor is unknown. No per-base quality is available; no much larger clone lies one base away. One read alone is a weak basis.

Recombination connected TRBV25-1 to TRBJ2-1, with 9 bases aligning to TRBD2. The sequence was collected from a man aged 45-65 years who received an inactivated influenza vaccine. Donor details come from another sample of the same person, matched by shared clones. The sample consisted of CD4+ T cells sorted from PBMCs, taken about 5 days after vaccination. The nucleotide sequence reads as follows: TGTGCCAGCAGTGAATATAGCGGGAGCACCTACAATGAGCAGTTCTTC. It codes for CASSEYSGSTYNEQFF.